The next 6 T cell receptor beta chains were all read from a single sample in a study of tumor and adjacent non-tumor tissue in lung cancer. RNA was extracted from bulk tissue without any cell sorting. Three rounds of nested PCR, following a modified ARM-PCR protocol, produced the TCRbeta library. TCRdb passed the multiplex PCR reads through MiXCR, listing each CDR3 protein once. Among some 78,000 distinct CDR3 sequences listed, 80% to 85% were seen once. Sequenced: lung tumor tissue. These receptors were taken from a woman in her forties or fifties with non-small cell lung cancer.

Comments on this clonotype: The CDR3 does not end in the conserved phenylalanine or tryptophan, so this is likely a read error. This chain joins TRBV20-1 and TRBJ2-7; TRBD1 aligns across 7 bases. This CDR3 region has 14 residues. V lost 3 bases and J lost 1; bases outside the gene matches: 6. Germline V gene data show CDR1 as DFQATT and CDR2 as SNEGSKA (reference sequence). The CDR3 coding sequence is TGCAGTGCTAGCTTCCCAGGGGGTTCCTACGAGCAGTACATC. This codes for CSASFPGGSYEQYI.

Concerning this clonotype: Given the absence of the conserved phenylalanine or tryptophan at the CDR3 end, a read error is likely. J is TRBJ2-2 and V is TRBV11-2; D may be TRBD1 (6 bases). The CDR3 covers 14 residues. Germline V gene data show CDR1 as SGHAT and CDR2 as FQNNGV. This CDR3 is CASSENWDTRELFY. In DNA form, the CDR3 reads TGTGCCAGCAGCGAAAACTGGGACACCAGGGAGCTGTTTTAT.

Concerning this clonotype itself: Germline and junction disagree at one end, which may indicate a read error. Here the CDR3 reads CASSLAGIVDTQYF. CDR3 bases: TGTGCTAGCAGTCTAGCGGGAATCGTAGATACGCAGTATTTT. The chain recombines TRBV28 with TRBJ2-3; 9 nucleotides align to TRBD2. The CDR3 loop spans 14 amino acids. The germline V gene has CDR1 MDHEN and CDR2 SYDVKM.

For this clonotype: Likely a read error: the CDR3 ends without its conserved phenylalanine or tryptophan. V and J are TRBV10-2 and TRBJ1-1; D not resolved. Germline lookup yields CDR1 WSHSY and CDR2 SAAADI. The CDR3 consists of 12 residues. CDR3 loop: CASMDPNTEAFI. CDR3 nucleotide sequence: TGCGCTAGCATGGACCCGAACACTGAAGCTTTCATT.

Points on this clonotype: A much larger clone lies a single base off, so this may be a read error. The chain links TRBV5-1 to TRBJ2-5; D call uncertain. Trimming removed 1 base at V and 2 bases at J, with 3 bases between. This CDR3 comprises 12 residues. Germline V gene sequence: CDR1 SGHRS, CDR2 YFSETQ. CDR3 sequence (DNA): TGCGCCAGCAGCTTGAAGCAAGAGACCCAGTACTTC. It yields the protein CASSLKQETQYF.

The rearrangement links TRBV11-2 to TRBJ1-2; D unclear. CDR1 is SGHAT, CDR2 FQNNGV, per germline. The ends were cut back, 2 bases at V and 7 bases at J, with 14 bases in the middle. The length of the CDR3 is 14 residues. The DNA of the CDR3 is TGTGCCAGCAGCTTAACACATACTATCTGTGGCTACACCTTC. Its translation is CASSLTHTICGYTF. Using reference TRBV11-2 and TRBJ1-2 for the parts outside the CDR3, the full variable domain is EAGVAQSPRYKIIEKRQSVAFWCNPISGHATLYWYQQILGQGPKLLIQFQNNGVVDDSQLPKDRFSAERLKGVDSTLKIQPAKLEDSAVYLCASSLTHTICGYTFGSGTRLTVV.